The 10 T cell receptor beta chains presented below share a single source sample, sequenced in a study of blood T cell repertoires in COVID-19. Produced via immunoSEQ multiplex PCR; TCRdb's table is partial and in-frame only. The data contain about 320,000 clones, roughly nine tenths of them seen just once; the ten biggest clones take up about 6%. The specimen was PBMCs or T cells enriched from blood (not recorded which). The origin of the receptors is a woman aged 25 to 39 who had recovered from COVID-19.

V is TRBV19 and J is TRBJ1-2; 11 bases agree with TRBD1. The CDR3 length is 15 residues. The V and J ends lost 7 bases and 8 bases, in that order; junction bases with no gene match: 12. The germline V gene has CDR1 LNHDA and CDR2 SQIVND (reference sequence). CDR3 coding DNA: TGTGCCAGTACTAAAGGACAGGGGGCGAGGGAAGGCTACACCTTC. Amino acid sequence: CASTKGQGAREGYTF.

The V gene is TRBV30, the J gene TRBJ2-1; TRBD1 matches at 9 bases. The CDR3 is 17 amino acids. With V trimmed by 0 bases and J by 7 bases, 13 bases remained unmatched. Germline CDR1 reads GTSNPN; CDR2 reads SVGIG (reference sequence). Here the CDR3 DNA reads TGTGCCTGGAGTGTACTCGGGACAGGGCAACGGGGGAATGAGCAGTTCTTC. The encoded protein is CAWSVLGTGQRGNEQFF.

The chain has TRBV5-4 and TRBJ1-1, with D tentatively TRBD1 (6 bases). The V end was cut by 4 bases, the J end by 5 bases, with 12 bases between. Germline lookup yields CDR1 SGHNT and CDR2 YYREEE (reference sequence). The CDR3 contains 13 residues. CDR3 loop: CASSSARGTEAFF. The CDR3 nucleotides are TGTGCCAGCAGCAGCGCCAGGGGAACTGAAGCTTTCTTT.

This rearrangement joins TRBV5-1 to TRBJ1-4; D is perhaps TRBD1 (5 bases). The CDR3 has 16 amino acids. The germline gives CDR1 SGHRS, CDR2 YFSETQ. Between the trimmed V and J ends, which lost 3 bases and 4 bases, there was a span of 16 bases. The DNA of the CDR3 is TGCGCCAGCAGCTGGTACCAGGGAAACATTAATGAAAAACTGTTTTTT. This encodes CASSWYQGNINEKLFF.

This rearrangement joins TRBV18 to TRBJ1-2; 9 nucleotides line up with TRBD1. Germline V lookup: CDR1 KGHSH, CDR2 LQKENI. The ends lost 3 bases at V and 8 bases at J; junction bases unmatched: 7. This CDR3 contains 14 residues. CDR3 nucleotide sequence: TGTGCCAGCTCACCCCCGGGACAGGGAGGCGGCTACACCTTC. This encodes CASSPPGQGGGYTF.

This clone was detected once. The chain employs TRBV19 and TRBJ2-7; TRBD2 is a possible D gene (7 bases). CDR1 is LNHDA, CDR2 SQIVND, per germline (reference sequence). V was cut by 5 bases and J by 4 bases, with 15 bases left in between. This CDR3 contains 14 residues. Here the CDR3 reads CASSSDRGAYEQYF. CDR3 sequence (DNA): TGTGCCAGTAGTTCCGATCGGGGGGCGTACGAGCAGTACTTC.

The genes are TRBV5-6 and TRBJ1-2; the D gene is possibly TRBD1 (6 bases). Germline V gene lookup returns CDR1 SGHDT and CDR2 YYEEEE. Deletions cut 4 bases from V and 2 bases from J, with 15 bases between. CDR3 length equals 15 residues. CDR3 in amino acids: CASSDPQGSNYGYTF. The DNA of the CDR3 is TGTGCCAGCAGCGACCCTCAGGGGTCCAACTATGGCTACACCTTC.

The rearrangement joins TRBV12-5 to TRBJ1-5; D is unresolved. Germline assignment: CDR1 LGHNT and CDR2 FRNRAP. The CDR3 consists of 12 residues. The ends were cut back, 5 bases at V and 12 bases at J, with 14 bases in the middle. CDR3 sequence (DNA): TGTGCTAGTGGTAGCGACTCAGAAAACCAGCATTTT. Translating gives CASGSDSENQHF.

This rearrangement joins TRBV4-2 to TRBJ1-4; TRBD1 matches at 9 bases. With V trimmed by 0 bases and J by 7 bases, 6 bases remained unmatched. The CDR3 runs 16 residues. The germline V gene encodes CDR1 LGHNA and CDR2 YNFKEQ. CDR3 sequence: CASSQEAGQGSEKLFF. In DNA, the CDR3 is TGTGCCAGCAGCCAAGAGGCCGGACAGGGGTCTGAAAAACTGTTTTTT.

The chain uses TRBV7-2 and TRBJ1-1, with 7 positions matching TRBD1. This CDR3 contains 14 residues. Trimming took 5 bases from V and 2 from J; bases not matched to a gene: 5. Germline CDR1 is SGHTA and CDR2 is FQGNSA. CDR3: CASSAHRGNTEAFF. The CDR3, as DNA: TGTGCCAGCAGCGCCCACAGGGGTAACACTGAAGCTTTCTTT.